These T cell receptor beta chains were read from a single sample in a study of tumor-infiltrating lymphocytes in primary liver carcinoma. TCRdb re-called the multiplex PCR reads with MiXCR, one entry per CDR3 protein. The profile shows about 37,000 distinct CDR3 sequences, more than 70% of them singletons. Sequenced: tumor-adjacent normal liver tissue. The receptors shown here come from a man in his forties or fifties with primary liver carcinoma and hepatitis B virus infection. Each CDR3 is given with its conserved first and last residue. The order of the fields is clone size, V gene, D gene, J gene, CDR3 DNA, CDR3 protein. A D gene is named only where the DNA matches it firmly. Size values are once, few and many counts, or a class for expanded clones, and some rows have none.

clone size: NA; V gene: TRBV6-6; D gene: NA; J gene: TRBJ2-1; CDR3 DNA: TGTGCCAGCAGTGACTTTATTGGGATTCAGGACAATGAGCAGTTTTTC; CDR3 protein: CASSDFIGIQDNEQFF
clone size: NA; V gene: TRBV6-1; D gene: TRBD2; J gene: TRBJ2-1; CDR3 DNA: TGTGCCTGCAGTGAAACGCCGCGGGGGGATGAGCACTTCTTC; CDR3 protein: CACSETPRGDEHFF
clone size: NA; V gene: TRBV11-1; D gene: NA; J gene: TRBJ2-7; CDR3 DNA: TGTGCCAGCAGGGGGATGCGGTCCTACGAGCAATACTTT; CDR3 protein: CASRGMRSYEQYF
clone size: NA; V gene: TRBV6-2/TRBV6-3; D gene: NA; J gene: TRBJ2-7; CDR3 DNA: TGTGCCAGCAGTCTACGAACGAGAGCGAACTACGAGCAGTACTTC; CDR3 protein: CASSLRTRANYEQYF
clone size: once; V gene: TRBV28; D gene: NA; J gene: TRBJ1-5; CDR3 DNA: TGTGCCAGCAGGCTCACAGGGTCGAGTCAGTCCCGGCATTTT; CDR3 protein: CASRLTGSSQSRHF
clone size: NA; V gene: TRBV5-6; D gene: TRBD2; J gene: TRBJ2-7; CDR3 DNA: TGTGCCAGCAGCTGGCCCGGGACTAGGGATTACGACCAGTACTTC; CDR3 protein: CASSWPGTRDYDQYF
clone size: NA; V gene: TRBV6-2/TRBV6-3; D gene: NA; J gene: TRBJ2-7; CDR3 DNA: TGTGCCAGCGGCTCAGGTAGGGACTACGAGCAGTACTTC; CDR3 protein: CASGSGRDYEQYF
clone size: NA; V gene: TRBV7-9; D gene: NA; J gene: TRBJ2-7; CDR3 DNA: TGTGCCAGCAGCTTGCCAGGTATGGAGCAGTATTTC; CDR3 protein: CASSLPGMEQYF
clone size: many; V gene: TRBV18; D gene: NA; J gene: TRBJ1-1; CDR3 DNA: TGTGCCAGCTCACCAGGGATGGGCACTGAAGCTTTCTTT; CDR3 protein: CASSPGMGTEAFF
clone size: NA; V gene: TRBV11-1; D gene: TRBD2; J gene: TRBJ2-1; CDR3 DNA: TGTGTCAGCAGCATAGGAATGACTAGCGGGACCTCACGGTTCGGCAATGAGCAGTTCTTC; CDR3 protein: CVSSIGMTSGTSRFGNEQFF
clone size: NA; V gene: TRBV11-2; D gene: NA; J gene: TRBJ2-5; CDR3 DNA: TGTGCCAGCAGCTTAGAGTCCAGGATGTCGTTGGAGACCCAGTATTTC; CDR3 protein: CASSLESRMSLETQYF
clone size: NA; V gene: TRBV4-1; D gene: NA; J gene: TRBJ2-1; CDR3 DNA: TGCGCCAACAGTCAATCCCCGGGGGACGAGCAGTTCTTC; CDR3 protein: CANSQSPGDEQFF
clone size: NA; V gene: TRBV25-1; D gene: TRBD1; J gene: TRBJ1-2; CDR3 DNA: TGTGCCTGCGGGGACAGGGGGCCCCTTGGCTACACCTTC; CDR3 protein: CACGDRGPLGYTF
clone size: NA; V gene: TRBV6-7; D gene: NA; J gene: TRBJ2-4; CDR3 DNA: TGTGCCAGCAGTTGCTCCGGGGATCGGTACGTTCAGTACTTC; CDR3 protein: CASSCSGDRYVQYF
clone size: few; V gene: TRBV29-1; D gene: NA; J gene: TRBJ2-5; CDR3 DNA: TGCAGCTCATCAGCGGAGGGCCAAGAGACCCAGTACTTC; CDR3 protein: CSSSAEGQETQYF
clone size: many; V gene: TRBV28; D gene: TRBD1; J gene: TRBJ1-6; CDR3 DNA: TGTGCCAGCAGCCTGGGACAGTATAATTCACCCCTCCACTTT; CDR3 protein: CASSLGQYNSPLHF
clone size: NA; V gene: TRBV12-3/TRBV12-4; D gene: NA; J gene: TRBJ1-2; CDR3 DNA: TGTGCCATCAGTTTGAGGATAAGCGGCTACACCTTC; CDR3 protein: CAISLRISGYTF
clone size: NA; V gene: TRBV29-1; D gene: NA; J gene: TRBJ2-5; CDR3 DNA: TGCTCCTCAGAGCCAGGAGGTCGAGAGACTCAGTACTTC; CDR3 protein: CSSEPGGRETQYF
clone size: NA; V gene: TRBV10-3; D gene: NA; J gene: TRBJ2-7; CDR3 DNA: TGTGCCATCAGTGAGTCTAGGACATGGGGGCTCTACGGGCAGTACTTC; CDR3 protein: CAISESRTWGLYGQYF
clone size: many; V gene: TRBV2; D gene: NA; J gene: TRBJ2-1; CDR3 DNA: TGTGCCAGCAGTGGTTTAGCTGGATACAATGAGCAGTTCTTC; CDR3 protein: CASSGLAGYNEQFF
clone size: medium-sized; V gene: TRBV29-1; D gene: TRBD2; J gene: TRBJ2-1; CDR3 DNA: TGCAGCGTTGAAGGGTTGAAAACTAGCGCCGACAATGAGCAGTTCTTC; CDR3 protein: CSVEGLKTSADNEQFF
clone size: NA; V gene: TRBV4-3; D gene: TRBD1; J gene: TRBJ1-3; CDR3 DNA: TGCGCCAGCAGCCAAGACACAGGGGCTCCGGACACCATATATTTT; CDR3 protein: CASSQDTGAPDTIYF
clone size: NA; V gene: TRBV29-1; D gene: NA; J gene: TRBJ1-1; CDR3 DNA: TGCAGCGCCGGGAAGGGGAACACTGAAGCTTTATTT; CDR3 protein: CSAGKGNTEALF
clone size: NA; V gene: TRBV28; D gene: NA; J gene: TRBJ2-3; CDR3 DNA: TGTACCAGCAGTTTCCAGGGAGCTACTCTGCCCCAGTATTTT; CDR3 protein: CTSSFQGATLPQYF
clone size: many; V gene: TRBV5-1; D gene: TRBD1; J gene: TRBJ2-4; CDR3 DNA: TGCGCCAGCAGCCTGGGGGACAGGGGTAATTCCGAGTACTTC; CDR3 protein: CASSLGDRGNSEYF
clone size: NA; V gene: TRBV29-1; D gene: NA; J gene: TRBJ1-1; CDR3 DNA: TGCAGCGTTCGGGCGGGGTTGGGAATGAACACTGAGGCTTTCTTT; CDR3 protein: CSVRAGLGMNTEAFF
clone size: NA; V gene: TRBV11-2; D gene: NA; J gene: TRBJ2-7; CDR3 DNA: TGTGCCTGCGGCTCTAACAGGAACTCCGACGAGCAGTACTTC; CDR3 protein: CACGSNRNSDEQYF
clone size: once; V gene: TRBV5-4; D gene: NA; J gene: TRBJ2-7; CDR3 DNA: TGTACCAGCAGCTTGGGGGGTACCCACGAGCAGCACTTC; CDR3 protein: CTSSLGGTHEQHF
clone size: NA; V gene: TRBV6-4; D gene: NA; J gene: TRBJ2-1; CDR3 DNA: TGTGCCAGGAGTGAAGGGAGCCACAATGAGCAGTTATTC; CDR3 protein: CARSEGSHNEQLF
clone size: NA; V gene: TRBV5-6; D gene: NA; J gene: TRBJ2-1; CDR3 DNA: TGTGCCAGCAGTTTGGTGCCTGTAGTCCCCTACAATGAGCAGTTCTTC; CDR3 protein: CASSLVPVVPYNEQFF
clone size: NA; V gene: TRBV6-6; D gene: NA; J gene: TRBJ2-7; CDR3 DNA: TGTGCCTGCAGTCACTCCCCGGGACACAGCTCCTACGAGCAGTACTTC; CDR3 protein: CACSHSPGHSSYEQYF
clone size: NA; V gene: TRBV10-3; D gene: NA; J gene: TRBJ2-2; CDR3 DNA: TGTGCCATCAGTGGGGAGATAAACACCGGGGAGCTGTCATTT; CDR3 protein: CAISGEINTGELSF
clone size: NA; V gene: TRBV29-1; D gene: NA; J gene: TRBJ2-7; CDR3 DNA: TGCAGCACCTTGACATCTGGAACCGGCACTCCCTACGAGCAATACTTC; CDR3 protein: CSTLTSGTGTPYEQYF
clone size: NA; V gene: TRBV6-5; D gene: TRBD2; J gene: TRBJ2-7; CDR3 DNA: TGTGCCAGCAGTTACGGGCGGGAGGTGAACGAGCAGTACTTT; CDR3 protein: CASSYGREVNEQYF
clone size: NA; V gene: TRBV6-5; D gene: NA; J gene: TRBJ2-7; CDR3 DNA: TGTATCAGCAGTTCCTCAGGGTACGAGCAGTACTTC; CDR3 protein: CISSSSGYEQYF
clone size: NA; V gene: TRBV5-6; D gene: NA; J gene: TRBJ2-7; CDR3 DNA: TGTGCCAGCAGTTTGGCTGGTGGACGGGCCTACGAGCAGTACTTC; CDR3 protein: CASSLAGGRAYEQYF
clone size: NA; V gene: TRBV7-8; D gene: NA; J gene: TRBJ2-3; CDR3 DNA: TGTACCAGCAACTCAACAGGGGGGGGATGTTCGGATACGCAGTATTTT; CDR3 protein: CTSNSTGGGCSDTQYF
clone size: NA; V gene: TRBV4-3; D gene: NA; J gene: TRBJ2-7; CDR3 DNA: TGCGCCAGGAGCCATCACTCTAGCATCTACGAGCAGCACTTC; CDR3 protein: CARSHHSSIYEQHF
clone size: NA; V gene: TRBV5-1; D gene: NA; J gene: TRBJ2-5; CDR3 DNA: TGCGCCAGCAGCTTATATGAGACAGAAGAGACCCAGTACTTC; CDR3 protein: CASSLYETEETQYF
clone size: NA; V gene: TRBV5-1; D gene: TRBD2; J gene: TRBJ2-7; CDR3 DNA: TGCGCCAGCAGTTTGACCTTTGGCGGGGGGTCGCGCGGGCAGTACTTC; CDR3 protein: CASSLTFGGGSRGQYF
clone size: NA; V gene: TRBV7-8; D gene: TRBD2; J gene: TRBJ2-4; CDR3 DNA: TGTGCCAGCAGCTTAGGGACAGCGGGAGGTACCATTCAGTATTTC; CDR3 protein: CASSLGTAGGTIQYF